The clone carrying this T cell receptor beta chain was counted ten times or more. The antigen is not known. The TCR beta CDR3 regions underwent amplification using RNA transcripts as the source. HTBI primers were used for first-round RT-PCR of the TCR CDR3. TCRdb re-called the multiplex PCR reads with MiXCR, one entry per CDR3 protein. The profile shows roughly 580,000 distinct CDR3 sequences, around 42% of them singletons. Subjects aged 18 to 65 presented with newly diagnosed hyperthyroidism of less than 2 months' duration. Used for diagnoses were clinical symptoms, serum thyroxine and TRAb, thyroid ultrasound and orbital computed tomography. This CDR3 has 11 amino acids. V was shortened by 7 bases and J by 8 bases, with 11 bases between the two germline ends. These data originate in a study of T cells in Graves' hyperthyroidism and ophthalmopathy. Points from the study as a whole: Model-based prediction identified ophthalmopathy a median about 6 months prior to its onset. Clonotypes that were expanded in thyroid above 0.001 mostly appeared in blood too.

The sample taken for sequencing was peripheral blood or thyroid tissue (not recorded which). The chain joins TRBV12-3 or TRBV12-4 to TRBJ1-2, with unresolved D. This sequence was found in a woman aged 18-29 years with Graves' hyperthyroidism. For the CDR3, the DNA is TGTGCCAGCACGGCGGCGGAGGGCTACACCTTC. Translating gives CASTAAEGYTF.